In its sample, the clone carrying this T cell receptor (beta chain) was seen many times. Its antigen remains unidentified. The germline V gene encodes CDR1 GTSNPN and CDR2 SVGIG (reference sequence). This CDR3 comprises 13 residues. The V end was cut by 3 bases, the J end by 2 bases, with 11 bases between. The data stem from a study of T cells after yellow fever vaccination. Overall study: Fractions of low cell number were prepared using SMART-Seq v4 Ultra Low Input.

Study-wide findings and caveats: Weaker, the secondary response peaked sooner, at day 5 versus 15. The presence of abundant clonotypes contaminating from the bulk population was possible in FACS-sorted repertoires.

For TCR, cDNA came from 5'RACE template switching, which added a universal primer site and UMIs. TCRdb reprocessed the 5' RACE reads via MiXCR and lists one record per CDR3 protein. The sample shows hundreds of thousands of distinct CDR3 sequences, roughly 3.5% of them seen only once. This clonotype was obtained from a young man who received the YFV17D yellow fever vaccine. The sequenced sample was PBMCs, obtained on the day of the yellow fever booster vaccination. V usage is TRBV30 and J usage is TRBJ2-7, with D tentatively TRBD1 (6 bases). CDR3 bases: TGTGCCTGGAGGGGGCAGGGGCCCTACGAGCAGTACTTC. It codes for CAWRGQGPYEQYF. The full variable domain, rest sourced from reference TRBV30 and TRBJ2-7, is SQTIHQWPATLVQPVGSPLSLECTVEGTSNPNLYWYRQAAGRGLQLLFYSVGIGQISSEVPQNLSASRPQDRQFILSSKKLLLSDSGFYLCAWRGQGPYEQYFGPGTRLTVT.